The clone carrying this TCR beta chain was detected only a few times. Its cognate antigen is unknown. CDR3 length: 15 residues. Unmatched junction bases numbered 7, after V lost 6 bases and J lost 3 bases. Germline CDR1 and CDR2: SNHLY and FYNNEI. It was with 60 Vbeta and 13 Jbeta primers that the PCR ran. Clones were read by immunoSEQ multiplex PCR, and TCRdb kept only the in-frame ones, dropping some. Among some 96,000 clones, approximately 72% were seen once, and the ten largest hold about 6.6%. The data were taken from a study of cytomegalovirus exposure and HLA in healthy donors. Across the study: Ancestry clustering placed around four fifths of some 400 genotyped donors in the Caucasian-associated cluster.

Study-level points and caveats: TCR beta sequences reportedly predicted most subjects' HLA-A and HLA-B alleles accurately. Productive rates of about 90% or about 30% were seen for most TCR beta V segments in an earlier analysis.

This chain uses TRBV2 with TRBJ1-5; TRBD1 matches 8 bases. Sequencing used PBMCs. This receptor was identified in a man between 40 and 49 years old in good health and CMV-seropositive. The CDR3, as DNA: TGTGCCAGCAGCCGACAGGGGAAGGACAATCAGCCCCAGCATTTT. This codes for CASSRQGKDNQPQHF.